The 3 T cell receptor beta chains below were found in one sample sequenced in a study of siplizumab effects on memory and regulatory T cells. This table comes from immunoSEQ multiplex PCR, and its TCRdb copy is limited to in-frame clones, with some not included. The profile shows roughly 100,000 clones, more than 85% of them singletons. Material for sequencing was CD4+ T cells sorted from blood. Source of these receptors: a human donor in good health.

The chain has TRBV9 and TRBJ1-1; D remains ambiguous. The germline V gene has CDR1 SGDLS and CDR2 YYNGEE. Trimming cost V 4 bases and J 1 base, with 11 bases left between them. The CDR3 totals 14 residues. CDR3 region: CASSLDPTNTEAFF. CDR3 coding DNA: TGTGCCAGCAGCCTCGACCCAACGAACACTGAAGCTTTCTTT.

The CDR3 sequence is CSVYGVGEKYSNQPQHF. The CDR3 region has the DNA TGCAGCGTTTATGGGGTTGGAGAAAAATATAGCAATCAGCCCCAGCATTTT. This rearrangement joins TRBV29-1 to TRBJ1-5, with D uncertain. This CDR3 has 17 amino acids. The V end lost 5 bases, the J end lost 0 bases, and 20 bases lay between the germline ends. Germline loops: CDR1 SQVTM, CDR2 ANQGSEA. The full variable domain, rest sourced from reference TRBV29-1 and TRBJ1-5, is SAVISQKPSRDICQRGTSLTIQCQVDSQVTMMFWYRQQPGQSLTLIATANQGSEATYESGFVIDKFPISRPNLTFSTLTVSNMSPEDSSIYLCSVYGVGEKYSNQPQHFGDGTRLSIL.

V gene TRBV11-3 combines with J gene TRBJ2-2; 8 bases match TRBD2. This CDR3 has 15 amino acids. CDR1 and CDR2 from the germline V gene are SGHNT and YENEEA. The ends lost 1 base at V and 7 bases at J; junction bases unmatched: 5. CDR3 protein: CASSLVAGMIGELFF. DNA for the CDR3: TGTGCCAGCAGCTTAGTAGCGGGAATGATCGGGGAGCTGTTTTTT.